This T cell receptor beta chain was sequenced in a study of early T cells in non-severe SARS-CoV-2 infection (TCRdb year 2021). For context, the study as a whole: Because TCR sequencing was done on bulk RNA from unsorted whole blood, the alpha and beta chains could not be paired. Broader findings and caveats from the paper: VDJdb matching was skewed toward anti-spike CD8 responses, so virus-specific expansions were likely underestimated and private and CD4 specificities were missed.

The germline V gene (reference sequence) specifies DFQATT as CDR1 and SNEGSKA as CDR2. V drops 6 bases and J drops 4 bases, leaving 22 bases in between. Spanning cysteine to valine, the CDR3 consists of 15 amino acids. Only the CDR3 DNA stays, 45 bases, in frame from base 1. This clonotype was seen at least ten times. It lacks a known antigen. No clone much larger than this one lies a single base away; base qualities are absent. The study was a case-control design nested within a healthcare worker cohort in London, UK, with weekly nasopharyngeal swab PCR tests and blood sampling. Healthcare workers were enrolled in the week of the UK lockdown, from 23 to 31 March 2020, and were followed every week for up to 16 weeks. Libraries were made using 5' RACE. The run used a NextSeq 500. The TCR library protocol attached unique molecular identifiers to individual cDNA molecules to correct for sequencing error and PCR bias. Both TCR alpha and beta chains were sequenced, and tight co-correlation was observed between alpha and beta sequence abundances in each sample. The authors' pipeline ran thus. V gene, J gene and CDR3 annotation of TCR sequences was performed with Decombinator V4. TCRs were defined as expanded if a significant change between any two time points was detected under a Poisson model with p below 0.0001. TCR abundances were normalised to the total number of TCRs sequenced per sample and were expressed as counts per million. MAIT TCRs were defined by TRAV1-2 paired with TRAJ12, TRAJ20 or TRAJ33, and iNKT TCRs by TRAV10 paired with TRAJ18. VDJdb, accessed 1 November 2021, was searched for CMV, EBV and SARS-CoV-2 annotated TCRs, with TCRs annotated for multiple antigens excluded. TCRdb ran its own pipeline on the public reads, namely fastp trimming at Q25 and MiXCR clone calling, and kept in-frame beta chains. Rows are unified per CDR3 protein, each entry keeping the most common DNA and genes. These V and J calls originate from TCRdb's pipeline instead of the authors' own analysis. The sample has 60,000 to 65,000 distinct CDR3 sequences on record, roughly a tenth of them singletons. Around 1.3% of the sample is taken by the ten largest.

The chain is encoded by TRBV20-1 joined to TRBJ2-7; a tentative D call is TRBD2 (6 bases match). Input material: whole blood. This sequence was found in an adult who was a healthcare worker with PCR-confirmed SARS-CoV-2 infection or an uninfected control (not recorded which). The nucleotide sequence is given as TGCAGTGCAAGTGGTGGCCTCGGCCGGGAGTACGAGCAGTACGTC. Its protein is CSASGGLGREYEQYV.